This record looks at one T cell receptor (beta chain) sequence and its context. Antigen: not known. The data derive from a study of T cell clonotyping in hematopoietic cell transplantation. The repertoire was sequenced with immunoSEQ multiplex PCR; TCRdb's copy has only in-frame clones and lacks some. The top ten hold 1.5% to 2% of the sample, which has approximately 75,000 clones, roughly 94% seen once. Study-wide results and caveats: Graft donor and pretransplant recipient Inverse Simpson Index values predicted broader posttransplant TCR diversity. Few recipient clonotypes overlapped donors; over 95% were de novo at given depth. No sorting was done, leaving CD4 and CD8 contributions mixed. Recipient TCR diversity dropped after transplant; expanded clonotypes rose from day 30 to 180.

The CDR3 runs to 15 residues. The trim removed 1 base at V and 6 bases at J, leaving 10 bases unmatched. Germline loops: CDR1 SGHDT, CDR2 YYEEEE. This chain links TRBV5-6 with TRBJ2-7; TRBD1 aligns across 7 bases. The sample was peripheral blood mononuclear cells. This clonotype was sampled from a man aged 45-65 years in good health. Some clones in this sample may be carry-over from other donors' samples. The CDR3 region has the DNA TGTGCCAGCAGCTTGTTGGCAGGGGGAACGACCGAGCAGTACTTC. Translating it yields CASSLLAGGTTEQYF.